This passage covers 18 T cell receptor beta chains from one sample sequenced in a study of blood T cell repertoires in COVID-19. This table comes from immunoSEQ multiplex PCR, and its TCRdb copy is limited to in-frame clones, with some not included. Among hundreds of thousands of clones listed, 75% to 90% were seen once. Sequencing was carried out using peripheral blood. These receptors were taken from a woman aged 25 to 39 with active or convalescent COVID-19.

This clone was found a few times. This rearrangement joins TRBV3-1 (or the pseudogene TRBV3-2) to TRBJ1-5, with 7 bases that match TRBD1. Germline V gives CDR1 LGHDT, CDR2 YNNKEL (reference sequence). The ends lost 2 bases at V and 6 bases at J; junction bases unmatched: 4. The CDR3 loop spans 14 amino acids. The CDR3 coding sequence is TGTGCCAGCAGCCAACAGGGGGTCGGTCAGCCCCAGCATTTT. It codes for CASSQQGVGQPQHF.

This clone has a handful of counts. The CDR3 loop is CASSEGPQQYF. CDR3 coding DNA: TGCGCCAGCAGTGAGGGGCCCCAGCAGTACTTC. The chain recombines TRBV10-2 with TRBJ2-7, with D hard to call. The V end was cut by 2 bases, the J end by 8 bases, with 7 bases between. The CDR3 spans 11 residues. Germline V gene data show CDR1 as WSHSY and CDR2 as SAAADI.

This chain uses TRBV27 with TRBJ1-1; D unclear. V was pared by 7 bases and J by 3 bases, with 15 bases between. The CDR3 is 14 residues long. Germline loops: CDR1 MNHEY, CDR2 SMNVEV (reference sequence). CDR3 nucleotides: TGTGCCAGCACACGTACAGCTATTGACACTGAAGCTTTCTTT. This translates into CASTRTAIDTEAFF.

The chain recombines TRBV5-1 with TRBJ1-2; D gene uncertain. Trimming cost V 3 bases and J 8 bases, with 14 bases left between them. CDR1 SGHRS and CDR2 YFSETQ come from the germline V gene. This CDR3 contains 13 residues. The CDR3 loop is CASSSILTGGYTF. The CDR3 DNA reads as TGCGCCAGCAGCTCTATACTGACCGGGGGCTACACCTTC.

The J gene is TRBJ1-4, the V gene TRBV2; D is possibly TRBD1 (6 bases). Trimming took off 4 bases at V and 2 bases at J, with 11 bases between the two ends. Germline CDR1 is SNHLY and CDR2 is FYNNEI. CDR3 size: 15 residues. The DNA for the CDR3 is TGTGCCAGCAGTGCCCCAGGGGACACTAATGAAAAACTGTTTTTT. Protein sequence: CASSAPGDTNEKLFF.

The chain is built from TRBV7-8 and TRBJ2-7; weak D call: TRBD2 (5 bases). Germline CDR1 is SGHVS and CDR2 is FQNEAQ. The CDR3 has 14 amino acids. Trimming stripped 5 bases from V and 0 bases from J, with 11 bases between. Here the CDR3 DNA reads TGTGCCAGCAGCATCAGCGGACCCTCCTACGAGCAGTACTTC. It encodes CASSISGPSYEQYF. The whole variable domain, filled in from reference TRBV7-8 and TRBJ2-7, reads GAGVSQSPRYKVAKRGQDVALRCDPISGHVSLFWYQQALGQGPEFLTYFQNEAQLDKSGLPSDRFFAERPEGSVSTLKIQRTQQEDSAVYLCASSISGPSYEQYFGPGTRLTVT.

The chain employs TRBV4-2 and TRBJ1-3; D not certain. The CDR3 is 15 residues long. The germline V gene has CDR1 LGHNA and CDR2 YNFKEQ. Trimming took 0 bases from V and 3 from J, leaving 9 bases between them. CDR3 DNA sequence: TGTGCCAGCAGCCAAGAGGAACGAGGTGGAAACACCATATATTTT. Translation gives CASSQEERGGNTIYF.

Notes on this clone: The same CDR3 is also encoded by other DNA sequences in this sample. This sequence joins TRBV30 and TRBJ2-7; D unclear. The V and J ends lost 1 base and 0 bases respectively, with 4 bases between them. This CDR3 spans 12 amino acids. Germline V gene sequence: CDR1 GTSNPN, CDR2 SVGIG (reference sequence). The CDR3 DNA reads as TGTGCCTGGAGTGGGCTCTCCTACGAGCAGTACTTC. Its translation: CAWSGLSYEQYF.

J is TRBJ1-5 and V is TRBV6-5; D possibly corresponds to TRBD1 (6 bases). The germline V gene encodes CDR1 MNHEY and CDR2 SVGAGI. The CDR3 extends over 16 amino acids. Between the trimmed V and J ends, which lost 2 bases and 0 bases, there was a span of 11 bases. CDR3 DNA sequence: TGTGCCAGCAGTTACCTCGGGGGGCTTAGCAATCAGCCCCAGCATTTT. This encodes CASSYLGGLSNQPQHF.

This clone was picked up a small number of times. The gene calls are TRBV20-1 and TRBJ2-3, with 12 bases aligning to TRBD2. This CDR3 spans 15 amino acids. Germline trimming cut 3 bases from V and 0 bases from J; bases unmatched to any gene: 1. Germline V gives CDR1 DFQATT, CDR2 SNEGSKA (reference sequence). CDR3 in amino acids: CSASGTSGSTDTQYF. CDR3 coding DNA: TGCAGTGCTAGTGGGACTAGCGGGAGCACAGATACGCAGTATTTT.

The chain carries TRBV5-1 and TRBJ1-1; a weak D match, TRBD1 (6 bases). The CDR3 is made up of 14 amino acids. Germline CDR1 reads SGHRS; CDR2 reads YFSETQ. V was trimmed by 3 bases and J by 0 bases, leaving 9 bases between them. CDR3 in amino acids: CASSSQGLNTEAFF. CDR3 sequence (DNA): TGCGCCAGCAGCTCGCAGGGGCTGAACACTGAAGCTTTCTTT.

The V gene is TRBV4-1, the J gene TRBJ1-3; unclear D gene. With 1 base removed from V and 4 bases from J, the gap between germline ends came to 14 bases. This CDR3 contains 16 residues. In germline, CDR1 is MGHRA, CDR2 YSYEKL. The CDR3 is CASSQVSVKTGNTIYF. The CDR3 region has the DNA TGCGCCAGCAGCCAAGTATCGGTGAAAACCGGAAACACCATATATTTT.

The CDR3: CASSQAGRGLANEKLFF. The CDR3 DNA follows: TGCGCCAGCAGCCAAGCAGGCCGGGGGTTGGCTAATGAAAAACTGTTTTTT. The V and J genes are TRBV4-1 and TRBJ1-4, with D possibly being TRBD1 (5 bases). This CDR3 region has 17 residues. Trimming shortened V by 1 base and J by 3 bases, and 15 bases separated the two germline ends. CDR1 is MGHRA and CDR2 is YSYEKL in the germline V gene.

A few counts support this clone. V is TRBV10-1 and J is TRBJ2-7; unclear D gene. Germline assignment: CDR1 WNHNN and CDR2 SYGVQD (reference sequence). This CDR3 spans 12 amino acids. The V end was cut by 10 bases, the J end by 4 bases, with 14 bases between. DNA of the CDR3: TGCGCCACCTCGGAGAAATGGTACGAGCAGTACTTC. Translation gives CATSEKWYEQYF.

V is TRBV7-8 and J is TRBJ1-1; D may be TRBD1 (5 bases). Germline CDR1 SGHVS, CDR2 FQNEAQ. The CDR3 has 12 residues. V lost 0 bases and J 7 bases, leaving 6 bases between the germline ends. The CDR3 region is CASSLAGGEAFF. The CDR3 nucleotides are TGTGCCAGCAGCTTAGCGGGGGGTGAAGCTTTCTTT.

The chain combines TRBV11-3 with TRBJ2-2; 9 bases are shared with TRBD2. With V trimmed by 1 base and J by 5 bases, 8 bases remained unmatched. This CDR3 spans 17 amino acids. Germline values: CDR1 SGHNT, CDR2 YENEEA. CDR3 in DNA: TGTGCCAGCAGCTTAGGGGGTAGCGGGAGTTTAACCGGGGAGCTGTTTTTT. This translates into CASSLGGSGSLTGELFF.

The chain uses TRBV4-1 and TRBJ2-1, with D maybe TRBD2 (5 bases). The ends were cut back, 1 base at V and 9 bases at J, with 13 bases in the middle. The CDR3 length is 14 residues. Germline V gene lookup returns CDR1 MGHRA and CDR2 YSYEKL. The CDR3 DNA reads as TGCGCCAGCAGCCAAGTACTAGGATCGGGTGAGCAGTTCTTC. Translation: CASSQVLGSGEQFF.

This clone was found once. The V and J genes are TRBV25-1 and TRBJ2-7, with unresolved D. Trimming cost V 0 bases and J 3 bases, with 6 bases left between them. From germline, CDR1 is MGHDK and CDR2 SYGVNS. This CDR3 is built from 13 residues. In DNA, the CDR3 is TGTGCCAGCAGTGAATACTACAGCTACGAGCAGTACTTC. Protein product: CASSEYYSYEQYF.